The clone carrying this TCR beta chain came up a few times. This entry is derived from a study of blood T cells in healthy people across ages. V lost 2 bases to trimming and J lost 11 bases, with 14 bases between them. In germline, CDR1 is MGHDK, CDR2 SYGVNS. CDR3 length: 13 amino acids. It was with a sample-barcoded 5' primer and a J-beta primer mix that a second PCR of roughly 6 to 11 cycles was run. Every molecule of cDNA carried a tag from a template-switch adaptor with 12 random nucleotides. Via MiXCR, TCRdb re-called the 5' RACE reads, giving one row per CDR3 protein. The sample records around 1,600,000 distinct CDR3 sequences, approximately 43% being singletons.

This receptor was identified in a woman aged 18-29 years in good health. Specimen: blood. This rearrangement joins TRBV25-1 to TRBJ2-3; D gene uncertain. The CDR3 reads CASSENVFPRQYF. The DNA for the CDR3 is TGTGCCAGCAGTGAAAATGTCTTCCCTAGGCAGTATTTT.